This TCR beta chain was captured by sequencing in a study of T cells after yellow fever vaccination. TCRdb reanalysed the 5' RACE reads using MiXCR and keeps one entry per CDR3 protein. This table holds about 510,000 distinct CDR3 sequences, about a fifth found once. Of note for this clonotype: The antigen is undetermined.

General observations from the study: Abundant bulk-derived clonotypes could contaminate FACS-sorted repertoires. In post-booster samples, most primary-vaccination clones reappeared (approximately 95% CD4, roughly 90% CD8).

Germline V gives CDR1 LNHDA, CDR2 SQIVND (reference sequence). V gave up 5 bases and J gave up 3 bases, with 14 bases separating them. This CDR3 is 16 amino acids long. The chain employs TRBV19 and TRBJ2-6; D is perhaps TRBD1 (5 bases). Sequences were derived from PBMCs, sampled approximately 20 days after the first yellow fever vaccination. The clonotype comes from a man between 18 and 29 years old who received the YFV17D yellow fever vaccine. CDR3 amino acids: CASSDPGFGGANVLTF. CDR3 DNA: TGTGCCAGTAGTGATCCAGGGTTTGGTGGGGCCAACGTCCTGACTTTC. Full variable domain (outside the CDR3, taken from reference TRBV19 and TRBJ2-6): DGGITQSPKYLFRKEGQNVTLSCEQNLNHDAMYWYRQDPGQGLRLIYYSQIVNDFQKGDIAEGYSVSREKKESFPLTVTSAQKNPTAFYLCASSDPGFGGANVLTFGAGSRLTVL.